The 22 T cell receptor beta chains below were found in one sample sequenced in a study of T-cell reconstitution after alpha-beta-depleted transplantation in children. It was with unique molecular identifiers that the TCRbeta library was prepared. A single record per CDR3 protein comes from TCRdb applying MiXCR to the PCR reads. Of 85,000 to 120,000 distinct CDR3 sequences listed, about 6% are singletons. Sequences were derived from PBMCs, mostly from graft donor cells, sampled 60 days after TCRalphabeta/CD19-depleted stem cell transplant. The receptors shown here come from a female patient aged 2 to 10 who had a stem cell transplant for Fanconi anemia, so the T cells may come from the graft donor.

This clonotype has at least ten counts. V and J are TRBV2 and TRBJ2-7; no clear D. The V gene lost 3 bases and the J gene lost 1 base, with 7 bases spanning the gap. From germline, CDR1 is SNHLY and CDR2 FYNNEI. This CDR3 contains 13 residues. CDR3 sequence reads: CASSEGMSYEQYF. The CDR3 DNA reads TGTGCCAGCAGTGAGGGCATGTCCTACGAGCAGTACTTC.

This clonotype was detected many times. The chain couples TRBV28 to TRBJ2-7, with 8 bases lining up with TRBD1. V was clipped by 2 bases and J by 4 bases; unmatched bases: 7. Germline values: CDR1 MDHEN, CDR2 SYDVKM. The CDR3 has 15 residues. The CDR3: CASSLDRTGSYEQYF. The CDR3 DNA follows: TGTGCCAGCAGTTTAGACAGGACAGGGTCGTACGAGCAGTACTTC.

V and J are TRBV30 and TRBJ1-5; D possibly corresponds to TRBD1 (6 bases). V dropped 5 bases and J dropped 4 bases, with 15 bases sitting between them. Germline V gene data show CDR1 as GTSNPN and CDR2 as SVGIG (reference sequence). This CDR3 has 14 amino acids. This chain's CDR3 is CAWGSGAPNQPQHF. CDR3 bases: TGTGCCTGGGGCTCAGGGGCACCGAATCAGCCCCAGCATTTT.

This clonotype was detected ten times or more. The genes are TRBV7-8 and TRBJ2-2, with 7 bases fitting TRBD1. Germline V gene lookup returns CDR1 SGHVS and CDR2 FQNEAQ. CDR3 length: 20 amino acids. Germline trimming cut 5 bases from V and 3 bases from J; bases unmatched to any gene: 21. This CDR3 reads CASSDRAVMKKTGDTGELFF. DNA for the CDR3: TGTGCCAGCAGCGACAGAGCAGTAATGAAGAAAACAGGGGACACCGGGGAGCTGTTTTTT.

This clonotype was counted ten times or more. This chain links TRBV11-1 with TRBJ1-1; D perhaps matches TRBD1 (5 bases). The V gene lost 2 bases and the J gene lost 3 bases, with 10 bases spanning the gap. Germline V gives CDR1 SGHAT, CDR2 FQDESV (reference sequence). The CDR3 covers 14 residues. The CDR3 sequence is CASSLSGLHTEAFF. CDR3 sequence (DNA): TGTGCCAGCAGCTTATCAGGGCTACACACTGAAGCTTTCTTT.

This clonotype was detected ten times or more. The gene calls are TRBV5-1 and TRBJ2-7; a possible D gene is TRBD1 (6 bases). The germline V gene has CDR1 SGHRS and CDR2 YFSETQ. CDR3 length: 14 amino acids. V lost 6 bases to trimming and J lost 2 bases, with 15 bases between them. The CDR3 sequence: CASTRITGTYEQYF. DNA of the CDR3: TGCGCCAGCACTCGGATAACAGGGACCTACGAGCAGTACTTC. The whole variable domain, remainder taken from reference TRBV5-1 and TRBJ2-7, is KAGVTQTPRYLIKTRGQQVTLSCSPISGHRSVSWYQQTPGQGLQFLFEYFSETQRNKGNFPGRFSGRQFSNSRSEMNVSTLELGDSALYLCASTRITGTYEQYFGPGTRLTVT.

The chain links TRBV7-3 to TRBJ2-1; a weak D match, TRBD2 (6 bases). Germline CDR1 reads SGHTA; CDR2 reads FQGTGA. Trimming removed 5 bases at V and 5 bases at J, with 16 bases between. CDR3 length equals 15 residues. The CDR3 sequence is CASSPATGVDNEQFF. For the CDR3, the DNA is TGTGCCAGCAGCCCCGCGACGGGGGTGGACAATGAGCAGTTCTTC. Drawing the rest from reference TRBV7-3 and TRBJ2-1, the complete variable domain is GAGVSQTPSNKVTEKGKYVELRCDPISGHTALYWYRQSLGQGPEFLIYFQGTGAADDSGLPNDRFFAVRPEGSVSTLKIQRTERGDSAVYLCASSPATGVDNEQFFGPGTRLTVL.

This clonotype came up many times. The chain is built from TRBV2 and TRBJ2-7; no clear D gene. This CDR3 spans 20 amino acids. Germline values: CDR1 SNHLY, CDR2 FYNNEI. The V end was cut by 3 bases, the J end by 2 bases, with 29 bases between. The CDR3 loop reads CASSDEPTNDFLLVAYEQYF. The CDR3 nucleotides read TGTGCCAGCAGTGACGAGCCAACAAACGACTTTCTCCTAGTGGCCTACGAGCAGTACTTC. Full variable domain (remainder filled in from reference TRBV2 and TRBJ2-7): EPEVTQTPSHQVTQMGQEVILRCVPISNHLYFYWYRQILGQKVEFLVSFYNNEISEKSEIFDDQFSVERPDGSNFTLKIRSTKLEDSAMYFCASSDEPTNDFLLVAYEQYFGPGTRLTVT.

This clonotype was recorded many times. This chain's CDR3 is CASSLNSGSSVGELFF. CDR3 sequence (DNA): TGTGCCAGCAGCCTAAATAGCGGGAGTTCGGTCGGGGAGCTGTTTTTT. V is TRBV4-2 and J is TRBJ2-2, with TRBD2 identical over 9 bases. The ends lost 4 bases at V and 7 bases at J; junction bases unmatched: 10. Germline lookup yields CDR1 LGHNA and CDR2 YNFKEQ. CDR3 size: 16 residues.

This clonotype was found many times. The rearrangement joins TRBV5-5 to TRBJ1-1; TRBD1 is a possible D gene (5 bases). Trimming removed 2 bases from V and 6 bases from J, with 14 bases in between. CDR3 length: 14 amino acids. Germline CDR1 reads SGHKS; CDR2 reads YYEKEE (reference sequence). Here the CDR3 reads CASSLSAGAPEAFF. DNA for the CDR3: TGTGCCAGCAGCTTATCTGCCGGGGCCCCTGAAGCTTTCTTT.

The V and J genes are TRBV5-1 and TRBJ2-7, with a possible D match to TRBD1 (6 bases). This CDR3 has 15 residues. V shed 6 bases and J shed 2 bases, with 18 bases lying between them. Germline CDR1 and CDR2: SGHRS and YFSETQ. The CDR3 region is CASTYPGARTYEQYF. CDR3 in DNA: TGCGCCAGCACGTACCCAGGGGCGCGAACCTACGAGCAGTACTTC.

This clonotype was found many times. The chain links TRBV12-3 or TRBV12-4 to TRBJ2-1, with D tentatively TRBD1 or TRBD2 (6 bases each). V gave up 6 bases and J gave up 9 bases, with 15 bases separating them. CDR3 size: 13 residues. The CDR3 sequence: CASSPTSRGEQFF. In nucleotides, the CDR3 is TGTGCCAGCAGCCCCACTAGCAGGGGTGAGCAGTTCTTC.

The chain combines TRBV6-1 with TRBJ2-3, with D perhaps TRBD1 (5 bases). From germline, CDR1 is MNHNS and CDR2 SASEGT. V lost 6 bases and J 8 bases, leaving 15 bases between the germline ends. This CDR3 is 13 amino acids long. CDR3 loop: CASRTQERLTQYF. The CDR3 region has the DNA TGTGCCAGCAGAACACAGGAGCGTCTTACGCAGTATTTT.

Ten or more counts support this clonotype. The rearrangement joins TRBV12-3 or TRBV12-4 to TRBJ2-3; perhaps TRBD2 as D (6 bases). Deletions cut 3 bases from V and 7 bases from J, with 17 bases between. The CDR3 is made up of 15 amino acids. This CDR3 reads CASSLVTGGGNTQYF. The CDR3 bases are TGTGCCAGCAGTTTGGTTACGGGCGGAGGGAATACGCAGTATTTT.

This clonotype has only a few counts. This rearrangement joins TRBV7-8 to TRBJ1-2, with unresolved D. V gave up 2 bases and J gave up 3 bases, with 10 bases separating them. Germline CDR1 is SGHVS and CDR2 is FQNEAQ. This CDR3 comprises 14 residues. The CDR3 region is CASSLFPQDYGYTF. CDR3 sequence (DNA): TGTGCCAGCAGCTTATTCCCCCAGGACTATGGCTACACCTTC.

This chain connects TRBV20-1 to TRBJ1-1; 7 bases are shared with TRBD1. Germline V gene sequence: CDR1 DFQATT, CDR2 SNEGSKA (reference sequence). The V segment lost 0 bases and the J segment 6 bases; nucleotides outside the gene matches: 13. CDR3 length equals 16 residues. As DNA, the CDR3 is TGCAGTGCTAGAGATCGACAGGGACGACTGGAGGCTGAAGCTTTCTTT. It yields the protein CSARDRQGRLEAEAFF.

This clonotype has only a few counts. The chain employs TRBV3-1 and TRBJ2-3, with D perhaps being TRBD1 or TRBD2 (5 bases each). The length of the CDR3 is 15 residues. CDR1 and CDR2 (germline): LGHDT, YNNKEL (reference sequence). Trimming pared 4 bases from V and 2 bases from J, leaving 13 bases between. CDR3 loop: CASSLVGTYTDTQYF. The CDR3 bases are TGTGCCAGCAGCCTCGTGGGGACCTACACAGATACGCAGTATTTT.

This clonotype has at least ten counts. The genes are TRBV11-2 and TRBJ2-5; D is possibly TRBD1 or TRBD2 (5 bases each). Per germline, CDR1 SGHAT and CDR2 FQNNGV. This CDR3 region has 14 residues. The ends were cut back, 7 bases at V and 1 base at J, with 13 bases in the middle. CDR3 loop: CASNRGGSQETQYF. DNA of the CDR3: TGTGCCAGCAATAGGGGTGGGAGCCAAGAGACCCAGTACTTC.

This clonotype was found many times. This chain joins TRBV9 and TRBJ2-1; possible D gene TRBD1, 6 bases. Trimming removed 0 bases at V and 3 bases at J, with 10 bases between. From germline, CDR1 is SGDLS and CDR2 YYNGEE. This CDR3 is built from 15 residues. CDR3 protein: CASSVVARGYNEQFF. Here the CDR3 DNA reads TGTGCCAGCAGCGTAGTGGCCAGGGGCTACAATGAGCAGTTCTTC.

This clonotype was seen a few times. The chain combines TRBV28 with TRBJ1-4; no reliable D call. This CDR3 has 16 residues. In germline, CDR1 is MDHEN, CDR2 SYDVKM. Trimming removed 3 bases from V and 2 bases from J, with 13 bases in between. The CDR3 here is CASSFNLGVTNEKLFF. The CDR3 coding sequence is TGTGCCAGCAGTTTTAATCTGGGAGTCACTAATGAAAAACTGTTTTTT.

This clonotype was counted a few times. This chain connects TRBV20-1 to TRBJ2-7; 8 positions agree with TRBD2. Germline loops: CDR1 DFQATT, CDR2 SNEGSKA (reference sequence). The CDR3 is made up of 14 amino acids. The junction had 4 bases not matched to a gene; V was cut back by 3 bases and J by 0 bases. CDR3 in DNA: TGCAGTGCTAGCGCGGGGGGATTCTCCTACGAGCAGTACTTC. Translation gives CSASAGGFSYEQYF.

The chain is built from TRBV20-1 and TRBJ2-1; D possibly corresponds to TRBD1 (6 bases). Germline values: CDR1 DFQATT, CDR2 SNEGSKA (reference sequence). The CDR3 extends over 13 amino acids. With 4 bases removed from V and 2 bases from J, the gap between germline ends came to 9 bases. The CDR3 loop reads CSATWDTYNEQFF. CDR3 DNA sequence: TGCAGTGCTACCTGGGACACCTACAATGAGCAGTTCTTC.